The sequence of this TCR beta chain was determined in a study of beta chain features in type 1 diabetes. Study information: All samples together contributed more than 90,000,000 sorted cells for examination. Findings and limits, study-wide: For Type 1 diabetes patients, all four CD4+ subsets carried TCRB CDR3s that were moderately but significantly shorter.

This CDR3 is built from 14 residues. Germline V gene sequence: CDR1 SGHRS, CDR2 YFSETQ. V shed 1 base and J shed 2 bases, with 9 bases lying between them. On this clone itself: As yet, its antigen is unknown.

The isolated RNA, all of it, was reverse transcribed, so expressed TCRB transcripts were what got sequenced. The protocol was immunoSEQ multiplex PCR, while the TCRdb copy is restricted to in-frame clones and leaves out a portion. The sample carries roughly 28,000 clones, 56% recorded once. Input material: Tregs from blood. The gene calls are TRBV5-1 and TRBJ2-5; possible D gene TRBD1, 6 bases. The sequence came from a young woman with type 1 diabetes. In DNA form, the CDR3 reads TGCGCCAGCAGCTTGAGGACAGCACAAGAGACCCAGTACTTC. This gives the protein CASSLRTAQETQYF.